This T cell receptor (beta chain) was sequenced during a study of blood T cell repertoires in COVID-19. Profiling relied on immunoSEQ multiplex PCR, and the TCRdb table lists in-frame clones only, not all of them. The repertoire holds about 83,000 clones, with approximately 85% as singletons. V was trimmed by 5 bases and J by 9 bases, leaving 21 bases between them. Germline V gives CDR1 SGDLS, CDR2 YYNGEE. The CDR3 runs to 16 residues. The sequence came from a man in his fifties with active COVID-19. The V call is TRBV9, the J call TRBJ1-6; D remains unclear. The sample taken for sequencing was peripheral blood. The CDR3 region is CASRANSGGGPSPLHF. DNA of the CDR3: TGTGCCAGCAGGGCTAACAGTGGTGGAGGGCCTTCACCCCTCCACTTT.